The rows below give T cell receptor beta chains drawn from one sample of a study of blood T cell repertoires in COVID-19. Libraries were prepared by immunoSEQ multiplex PCR; TCRdb keeps only in-frame clonotypes and omits some of them. Of under 75,000 clones in the sample, 70% to 90% were seen once. The sequenced sample was peripheral blood. Source of these receptors: a man aged 60 to 69 with acute or convalescent COVID-19. Both conserved end residues are part of each CDR3. Fields, in order: D gene, clone size, J gene, V gene, CDR3 protein, CDR3 DNA. A D gene is named only where the DNA matches it firmly. The listing skips clone size in some rows; elsewhere it reads once, few, many or a size class.

D: TRBD2
size: -
J: TRBJ2-7
V: TRBV19
CDR3: CASRTTGTTPYEQYF
DNA: TGTGCCAGTAGAACTACCGGGACTACACCCTACGAGCAGTACTTC

D: -
size: -
J: TRBJ1-2
V: TRBV19
CDR3: CASSMDSSRFDYGYTF
DNA: TGTGCCAGTAGTATGGACAGTAGTCGTTTTGACTATGGCTACACCTTC

D: -
size: -
J: TRBJ2-7
V: TRBV20-1
CDR3: CSARTGYEQYF
DNA: TGCAGTGCCCGAACAGGGTACGAGCAGTACTTC

D: TRBD2
size: -
J: TRBJ2-3
V: TRBV2
CDR3: CASSEIVAGTLTDTQYF
DNA: TGTGCCAGCAGTGAAATAGTAGCGGGGACCCTCACAGATACGCAGTATTTT

D: TRBD1
size: -
J: TRBJ1-5
V: TRBV19
CDR3: CASSTRTGREQPQHF
DNA: TGTGCCAGTAGTACCCGGACAGGGCGCGAACAGCCCCAGCATTTT

D: TRBD1
size: -
J: TRBJ1-2
V: TRBV5-4
CDR3: CASSRPGQDLYGYTF
DNA: TGTGCCAGCAGCCGCCCGGGACAGGACCTGTATGGCTACACCTTC

D: -
size: -
J: TRBJ1-2
V: TRBV6-5
CDR3: CASSSPGGDLYGYTF
DNA: TGTGCCAGCAGTTCCCCGGGGGGAGATTTGTATGGCTACACCTTC

D: -
size: -
J: TRBJ2-7
V: TRBV28
CDR3: CASSLAGRDEQYF
DNA: TGTGCCAGCAGTTTAGCCGGCCGGGACGAGCAGTACTTC

D: -
size: -
J: TRBJ1-2
V: TRBV20-1
CDR3: CSAGPGGYTF
DNA: TGCAGTGCTGGTCCGGGTGGCTACACCTTC

D: TRBD2
size: few
J: TRBJ2-1
V: TRBV5-1
CDR3: CASSLAPSGTTSNEQFF
DNA: TGCGCCAGCAGCTTGGCTCCTAGCGGGACTACTAGCAATGAGCAGTTCTTC

D: -
size: -
J: TRBJ1-6
V: TRBV28
CDR3: CASSLWLQGLPVF
DNA: TGTGCCAGCAGTTTATGGCTACAGGGCTTACCGGTCTTT

D: -
size: -
J: TRBJ1-5
V: TRBV6-5
CDR3: CASSTRVGLNQPQHF
DNA: TGTGCCAGCAGCACGAGGGTGGGGTTGAATCAGCCCCAGCATTTT

D: -
size: -
J: TRBJ2-7
V: TRBV28
CDR3: CASSLRGANYEQYF
DNA: TGTGCCAGCAGTTTACGGGGGGCAAACTACGAGCAGTACTTC

D: TRBD1
size: once
J: TRBJ2-7
V: TRBV6-5
CDR3: CASRSTGVWTYEQYF
DNA: TGTGCCAGCAGGTCTACAGGGGTGTGGACCTACGAGCAGTACTTC

D: TRBD2
size: once
J: TRBJ2-1
V: TRBV5-4
CDR3: CASSLAAGLAINEQFF
DNA: TGTGCCAGCAGCTTGGCCGCCGGACTAGCGATAAATGAGCAGTTCTTC

D: TRBD1
size: few
J: TRBJ2-7
V: TRBV9
CDR3: CASSEGPGQQYEQYF
DNA: TGTGCCAGCAGCGAGGGACCGGGACAGCAATACGAGCAGTACTTC